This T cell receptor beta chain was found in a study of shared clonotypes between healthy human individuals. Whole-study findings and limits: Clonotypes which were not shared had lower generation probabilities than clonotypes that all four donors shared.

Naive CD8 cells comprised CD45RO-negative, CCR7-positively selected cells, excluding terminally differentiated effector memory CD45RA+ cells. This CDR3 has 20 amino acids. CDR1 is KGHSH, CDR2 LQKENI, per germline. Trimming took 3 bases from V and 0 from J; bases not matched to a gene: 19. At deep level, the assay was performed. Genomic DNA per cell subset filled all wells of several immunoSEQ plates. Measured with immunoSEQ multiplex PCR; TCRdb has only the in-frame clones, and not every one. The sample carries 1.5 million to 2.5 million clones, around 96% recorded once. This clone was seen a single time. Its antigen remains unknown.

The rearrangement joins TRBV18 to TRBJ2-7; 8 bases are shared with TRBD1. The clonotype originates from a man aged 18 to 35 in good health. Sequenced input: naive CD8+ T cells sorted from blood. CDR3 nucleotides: TGTGCCAGCTCACCGTCTCTAAAGGACAGGGAAACGCTGAGCTCCTACGAGCAGTACTTC. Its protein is CASSPSLKDRETLSSYEQYF.